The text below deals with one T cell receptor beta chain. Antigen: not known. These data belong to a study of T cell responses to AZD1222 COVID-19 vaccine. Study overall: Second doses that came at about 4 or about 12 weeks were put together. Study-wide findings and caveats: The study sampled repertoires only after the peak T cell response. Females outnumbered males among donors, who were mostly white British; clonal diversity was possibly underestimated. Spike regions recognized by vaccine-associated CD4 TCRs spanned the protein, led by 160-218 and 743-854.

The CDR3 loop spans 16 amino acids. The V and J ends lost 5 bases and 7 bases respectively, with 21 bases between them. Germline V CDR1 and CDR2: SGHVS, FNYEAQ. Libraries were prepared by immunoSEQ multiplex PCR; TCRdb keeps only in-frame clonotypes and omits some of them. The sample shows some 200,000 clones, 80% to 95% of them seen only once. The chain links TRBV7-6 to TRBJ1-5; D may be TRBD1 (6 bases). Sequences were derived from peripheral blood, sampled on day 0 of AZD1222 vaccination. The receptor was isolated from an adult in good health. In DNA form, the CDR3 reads TGTGCCAGCAGCCGTACAGGGTACGCGTCCGGGCAGCCCCAGCATTTT. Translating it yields CASSRTGYASGQPQHF.